These 18 T cell receptor beta chains originate from one sample sequenced in a study of cytomegalovirus exposure and HLA in healthy donors. PCR involved 60 Vbeta and 13 Jbeta primers. The protocol was immunoSEQ multiplex PCR, while the TCRdb copy is restricted to in-frame clones and leaves out a portion. The table has under 200,000 clones, 62% seen once. The sequenced material came from PBMCs. The receptor set was obtained from a man between 40 and 49 years old in good health and CMV-seronegative.

The chain is built from TRBV18 and TRBJ1-2; the D gene is possibly TRBD1 (5 bases). V lost 1 base to trimming and J lost 0 bases, with 12 bases between them. The CDR3 length is 16 residues. The germline CDR1 and CDR2 sequences are KGHSH and LQKENI. CDR3 amino acids: CASSPQGLSSNYGYTF. The CDR3 DNA reads TGTGCCAGCTCACCACAGGGACTATCCTCTAACTATGGCTACACCTTC.

The chain employs TRBV7-9 and TRBJ2-2; weak D call: TRBD1 (5 bases). In germline, CDR1 is SEHNR, CDR2 FQNEAQ (reference sequence). This CDR3 has 15 residues. With 3 bases removed from V and 0 bases from J, the gap between germline ends came to 8 bases. CDR3 nucleotide sequence: TGTGCCAGCAGCTTGGCGACAGCGAACACCGGGGAGCTGTTTTTT. Its protein is CASSLATANTGELFF.

This clone was found a few times. The CDR3 coding sequence is TGCGCCAGCAGCCAAGCGGTTCTCTATGGCTACACCTTC. This encodes CASSQAVLYGYTF. The genes are TRBV5-1 and TRBJ1-2; no firm D call. Germline CDR1 SGHRS, CDR2 YFSETQ. The CDR3 extends over 13 amino acids. Trimming cost V 4 bases and J 4 bases, with 11 bases left between them.

This chain uses TRBV29-1 with TRBJ1-1, with D maybe TRBD1 (5 bases). V gave up 5 bases and J gave up 5 bases, with 18 bases separating them. Per germline, CDR1 SQVTM and CDR2 ANQGSEA. The CDR3 sequence is 14 residues long. The CDR3 DNA sequence: TGCAGCGTTTCCTCCGGGACTCCCGGAACTGAAGCTTTCTTT. This codes for CSVSSGTPGTEAFF. The entire variable domain, with the rest obtained from reference TRBV29-1 and TRBJ1-1, is as follows: SAVISQKPSRDICQRGTSLTIQCQVDSQVTMMFWYRQQPGQSLTLIATANQGSEATYESGFVIDKFPISRPNLTFSTLTVSNMSPEDSSIYLCSVSSGTPGTEAFFGQGTRLTVV.

V is TRBV7-9 and J is TRBJ1-5; no definite D call. This CDR3 is built from 14 residues. Germline V gene lookup returns CDR1 SEHNR and CDR2 FQNEAQ (reference sequence). V was shortened by 4 bases and J by 0 bases, with 7 bases between the two germline ends. The CDR3 coding sequence is TGTGCCAGCAGCTCAGAAAATAGCAATCAGCCCCAGCATTTT. Its translation is CASSSENSNQPQHF. The entire variable domain, with the rest obtained from reference TRBV7-9 and TRBJ1-5, is as follows: DTGVSQNPRHKITKRGQNVTFRCDPISEHNRLYWYRQTLGQGPEFLTYFQNEAQLEKSRLLSDRFSAERPKGSFSTLEIQRTEQGDSAMYLCASSSENSNQPQHFGDGTRLSIL.

This clone was counted a few times. The genes are TRBV7-9 and TRBJ2-7; 7 nucleotides line up with TRBD2. The CDR3 consists of 14 residues. V dropped 1 base and J dropped 7; count of bases not matched to a gene: 7. The germline V gene has CDR1 SEHNR and CDR2 FQNEAQ (reference sequence). In DNA form, the CDR3 reads TGTGCCAGCAGCTTAGGGTTAGCGGGCGAGGAGCAGTACTTC. Its translation is CASSLGLAGEEQYF.

V usage is TRBV4-1 and J usage is TRBJ2-7; the match to TRBD2 covers 7 bases. The CDR3 sequence is 15 residues long. V trimming: 1 base; J trimming: 4 bases; junction bases outside the gene matches: 7. Looked up from germline, CDR1 is MGHRA and CDR2 is YSYEKL. In DNA, the CDR3 is TGCGCCAGCAGCCAAGGGGCCAGCGGGGAATACGAGCAGTACTTC. It yields the protein CASSQGASGEYEQYF.

The chain uses TRBV6-5 and TRBJ1-2; 7 positions agree with TRBD1. CDR1 is MNHEY and CDR2 is SVGAGI in the germline V gene. J lost 0 bases, V lost 6 bases, and 4 bases had no gene match. This CDR3 contains 14 residues. CDR3 loop: CASRTTGSNYGYTF. For the CDR3, the DNA is TGTGCCAGCAGAACGACAGGGTCTAACTATGGCTACACCTTC.

A single count supports this clone. The chain uses TRBV10-1 and TRBJ2-7, with a weak D call TRBD1 (5 bases). The CDR3 has 12 residues. The germline CDR1 and CDR2 sequences are WNHNN and SYGVQD (reference sequence). V lost 8 bases to trimming and J lost 5 bases, with 13 bases between them. CDR3 region: CASQQARDEQYF. CDR3 nucleotides: TGCGCCAGCCAACAGGCCCGGGACGAGCAGTACTTC.

This sequence joins TRBV5-1 and TRBJ2-3; TRBD1 might be the D (6 bases). V lost 0 bases to trimming and J lost 4 bases, with 9 bases between them. The CDR3 spans 14 residues. Germline assignment: CDR1 SGHRS and CDR2 YFSETQ. CDR3 residues: CASSLGDTADTQYF. The CDR3 DNA follows: TGCGCCAGCAGCTTGGGGGACACCGCAGATACGCAGTATTTT.

This chain connects TRBV12-5 to TRBJ2-7; the D gene is possibly TRBD1 (6 bases). The V end was cut by 4 bases, the J end by 3 bases, with 13 bases between. Germline loops: CDR1 LGHNT, CDR2 FRNRAP. This CDR3 has 14 amino acids. The CDR3 loop is CASGSGTTLYEQYF. CDR3 DNA: TGTGCTAGTGGTTCCGGGACAACGCTCTACGAGCAGTACTTC.

This clone was counted only a few times. The chain combines TRBV18 with TRBJ2-3; tentatively, D is TRBD1 (5 bases). The length of the CDR3 is 14 residues. Trimming cost V 2 bases and J 2 bases, with 8 bases left between them. Germline loops: CDR1 KGHSH, CDR2 LQKENI. CDR3 sequence: CASSPSQDTDTQYF. The CDR3 nucleotides are TGTGCCAGCTCACCATCACAGGACACAGATACGCAGTATTTT.

The CDR3 DNA is TGTGCCAGCCAAGAACGGTGGACTGAAGCTTTCTTT. This sequence encodes CASQERWTEAFF. The chain combines TRBV19 with TRBJ1-1; no reliable D call. CDR3 size: 12 residues. CDR1 LNHDA and CDR2 SQIVND come from the germline V gene (reference sequence). Between the trimmed V and J ends, which lost 9 bases and 5 bases, there was a span of 13 bases.

This chain joins TRBV7-2 and TRBJ2-1, with a possible D match to TRBD2 (5 bases). Germline CDR1 SGHTA, CDR2 FQGNSA. V was trimmed by 5 bases and J by 9 bases, leaving 23 bases between them. The CDR3 has 16 residues. DNA of the CDR3: TGTGCCAGCAGCCTCGTGGCTCCTCTTCCTGGGAGTGAGCAGTTCTTC. Encoded protein: CASSLVAPLPGSEQFF.

The genes are TRBV6-1 and TRBJ2-7; D perhaps matches TRBD1 (5 bases). Trimming took off 5 bases at V and 4 bases at J, with 9 bases between the two ends. The germline V gene encodes CDR1 MNHNS and CDR2 SASEGT. The length of the CDR3 is 12 residues. The CDR3 protein is CASSWGEYEQYF. The CDR3 bases are TGTGCCAGCAGTTGGGGCGAGTACGAGCAGTACTTC.

The chain employs TRBV7-3 and TRBJ1-1, with D perhaps TRBD1 (5 bases). V lost 6 bases and J lost 1, with 9 bases in between. Germline CDR1 is SGHTA and CDR2 is FQGTGA. This CDR3 has 13 residues. The CDR3 region has the DNA TGTGCCAGCAGTGTGACAGAGAACACTGAAGCTTTCTTT. Translation gives CASSVTENTEAFF. The variable domain in full, with the rest retrieved from reference TRBV7-3 and TRBJ1-1, is GAGVSQTPSNKVTEKGKYVELRCDPISGHTALYWYRQSLGQGPEFLIYFQGTGAADDSGLPNDRFFAVRPEGSVSTLKIQRTERGDSAVYLCASSVTENTEAFFGQGTRLTVV.

This chain connects TRBV29-1 to TRBJ2-7; 9 nucleotides agree with TRBD1. The CDR3 covers 11 residues. Germline V CDR1 and CDR2: SQVTM, ANQGSEA. Germline trimming cut 7 bases from V and 6 bases from J; bases unmatched to any gene: 4. This CDR3 is CSARTGVEQYF. DNA for the CDR3: TGCAGCGCCCGGACAGGGGTCGAGCAGTACTTC.

This chain links TRBV7-3 with TRBJ2-7; 8 nucleotides line up with TRBD1. There are 14 residues in the CDR3. V lost 5 bases, J lost 6 bases, and 9 bases stayed unmatched. Per germline, CDR1 SGHTA and CDR2 FQGTGA. CDR3 protein: CASSDRGVPSEQYF. As DNA, the CDR3 is TGTGCCAGCAGCGACAGGGGCGTACCCTCCGAGCAGTACTTC.